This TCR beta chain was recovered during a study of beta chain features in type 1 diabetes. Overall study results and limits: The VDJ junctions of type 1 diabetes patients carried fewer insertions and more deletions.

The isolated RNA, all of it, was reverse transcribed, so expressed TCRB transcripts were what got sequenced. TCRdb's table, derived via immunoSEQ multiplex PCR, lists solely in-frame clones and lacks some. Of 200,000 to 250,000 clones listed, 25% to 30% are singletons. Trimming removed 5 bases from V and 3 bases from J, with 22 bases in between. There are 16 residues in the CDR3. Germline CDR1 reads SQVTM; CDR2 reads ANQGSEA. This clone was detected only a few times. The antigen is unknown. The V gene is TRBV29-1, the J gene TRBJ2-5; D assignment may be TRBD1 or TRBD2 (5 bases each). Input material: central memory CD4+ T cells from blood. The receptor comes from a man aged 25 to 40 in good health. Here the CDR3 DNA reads TGCAGCGTTAGTATCCGTCCCGGGGCAGCAGAAGAGACCCAGTACTTC. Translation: CSVSIRPGAAEETQYF.